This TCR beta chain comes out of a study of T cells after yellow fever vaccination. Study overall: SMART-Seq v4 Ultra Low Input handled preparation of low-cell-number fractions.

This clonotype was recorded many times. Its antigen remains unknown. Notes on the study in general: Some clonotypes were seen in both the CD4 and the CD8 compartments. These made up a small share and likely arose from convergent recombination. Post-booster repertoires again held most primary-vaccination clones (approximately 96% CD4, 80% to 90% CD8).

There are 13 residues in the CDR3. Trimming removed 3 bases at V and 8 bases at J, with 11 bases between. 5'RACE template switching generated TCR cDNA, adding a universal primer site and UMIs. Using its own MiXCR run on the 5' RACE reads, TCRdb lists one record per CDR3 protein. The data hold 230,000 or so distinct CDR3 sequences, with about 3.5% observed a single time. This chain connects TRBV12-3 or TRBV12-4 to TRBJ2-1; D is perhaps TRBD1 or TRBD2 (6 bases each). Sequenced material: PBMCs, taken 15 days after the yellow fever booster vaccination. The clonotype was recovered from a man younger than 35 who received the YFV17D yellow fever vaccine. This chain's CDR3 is CASSFTRGDEQFF. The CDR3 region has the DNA TGTGCCAGCAGTTTTACGAGGGGGGATGAGCAGTTCTTC.